The rows below give T cell receptor beta chains drawn from one sample of a study of blood T cells in healthy people across ages. TCRdb passed the 5' RACE reads through MiXCR, listing each CDR3 protein once. The sample lists 730,000 or so distinct CDR3 sequences, approximately 40% seen once, with 25% to 35% in the top ten. The specimen sequenced was blood. The receptors derive from a man older than 75 in good health. The CDR3 runs from the conserved cysteine through the conserved F or W. A D gene is named only where the DNA matches it firmly. Not every row has a clone size; where given, it reads once, few, many or a size class.

clone_size,v_call,j_call,d_call,cdr3_nt,cdr3_aa
few,TRBV11-3,TRBJ2-5,TRBD2,TGTGCCAGCAGCAGCGGGACTAGCGATGAAGAGACCCAGTACTTC,CASSSGTSDEETQYF
many,TRBV30,TRBJ2-7,TRBD1,TGTGCCTGGAGTCCGGGACAGGGTGCCGAGCAGTACTTC,CAWSPGQGAEQYF
.,TRBV20-1,TRBJ1-2,.,TGCAGTGCTAGATTACGGACGGGCTACACCTTC,CSARLRTGYTF
.,TRBV27,TRBJ2-1,.,TGTGCCAGCATTTCAACCGAGGCACCATCCTACAATGAGCAGTTCTTC,CASISTEAPSYNEQFF
.,TRBV7-2,TRBJ2-4,TRBD2,TGTGCCAGCAGAGGGACTAGCGGGGGGGAAAACATTCAGTACTTC,CASRGTSGGENIQYF
many,TRBV6-2/TRBV6-3,TRBJ2-1,.,TGTGCCAGCAGTCCGTGGGGGTTTGGCTCCTACAATGAGCAGTTCTTC,CASSPWGFGSYNEQFF
.,TRBV20-1,TRBJ2-7,.,TGCAGGGCTATCAGCCTAGCGTCGGACGAGCAGTACTTC,CRAISLASDEQYF
.,TRBV6-5,TRBJ2-7,TRBD1,TGTGCCAGCAGTCGGGGACAGGGGGTCGGTCACGAGCAGTACTTC,CASSRGQGVGHEQYF
few,TRBV7-2,TRBJ1-2,TRBD1,TGTGCCAGCAACACAAACAGGGGCTATGGCTACACCTTC,CASNTNRGYGYTF
many,TRBV29-1,TRBJ1-2,.,TGCAGCGTTGAAGATCGTGGGGGGCGCAACTATGGCTACACCTTC,CSVEDRGGRNYGYTF
.,TRBV6-2/TRBV6-3,TRBJ2-5,.,TGTGCCAGCAGTTATATGGGGGTTCCTGAGACCCAGTACTTC,CASSYMGVPETQYF
.,TRBV7-6,TRBJ2-5,TRBD1,TGTGCCAGCAGCCTCCGGACAGGGGGCGCCGAGGAGACCCAGTACTTC,CASSLRTGGAEETQYF